The next 13 T cell receptor beta chains were all read from a single sample in a study of cytomegalovirus exposure and HLA in healthy donors. The PCR contained 60 Vbeta and 13 Jbeta primers. The repertoire was sequenced with immunoSEQ multiplex PCR; TCRdb's copy has only in-frame clones and lacks some. The table has around 180,000 clones, roughly 80% seen once. The sample comprised PBMCs. The origin of the receptors is a woman aged 25 to 39 in good health and CMV-seropositive.

In its sample, this clone was seen a few times. This chain uses TRBV28 with TRBJ1-1, with a possible D match to TRBD1 (5 bases). CDR1 is MDHEN, CDR2 SYDVKM, per germline. V lost 3 bases, J lost 10 bases, and 18 bases lay in between. This CDR3 region has 14 residues. The CDR3 region has the DNA TGTGCCAGCAGTTTGAGACAGAGCTTGCCTAGAGCTTTCTTT. It codes for CASSLRQSLPRAFF.

The V gene is TRBV4-1, the J gene TRBJ1-5, with TRBD1 matching 9 bases. J gave up 7 bases and V 5 bases, and 6 bases lay outside the gene matches. CDR3 length: 14 residues. The germline V gene encodes CDR1 MGHRA and CDR2 YSYEKL. The CDR3: CASSSGTGFQPQHF. CDR3 nucleotide sequence: TGCGCCAGCAGCTCCGGGACAGGGTTCCAGCCCCAGCATTTT.

The V gene is TRBV4-1, the J gene TRBJ1-1; D is perhaps TRBD1 (5 bases). With 4 bases removed from V and 5 bases from J, the gap between germline ends came to 23 bases. The CDR3 totals 17 residues. CDR1 MGHRA and CDR2 YSYEKL come from the germline V gene. Here the CDR3 reads CASSRRGKRGDVTEAFF. DNA of the CDR3: TGCGCCAGCAGCCGACGAGGTAAGCGGGGGGATGTGACTGAAGCTTTCTTT.

The CDR3 coding sequence is TGTGCCAGCAGCTTCGCGGCGAGCTCCTACAATGAGCAGTTCTTC. Translation gives CASSFAASSYNEQFF. The genes are TRBV7-9 and TRBJ2-1; no clear D gene. Germline V gene lookup returns CDR1 SEHNR and CDR2 FQNEAQ (reference sequence). V was pared by 3 bases and J by 0 bases, with 9 bases between. This CDR3 is built from 15 residues.

The chain has TRBV2 and TRBJ2-3, with 7 bases fitting TRBD2. The junction had 9 bases not matched to a gene; V was cut back by 4 bases and J by 2 bases. CDR1 is SNHLY, CDR2 FYNNEI, per germline. This CDR3 spans 16 amino acids. The CDR3 protein is CASSGAGGGYTDTQYF. The CDR3 DNA sequence: TGTGCCAGCAGTGGGGCTGGCGGGGGATACACAGATACGCAGTATTTT.

The V call is TRBV28, the J call TRBJ1-1, with TRBD1 matching 8 bases. CDR1 and CDR2 (germline): MDHEN, SYDVKM. After removal of 5 bases from V and 6 bases from J, the junction contained 5 bases not matched to a gene. The CDR3 extends over 13 amino acids. CDR3 in DNA: TGTGCCAGCAGTCTCCAGGGGGCCCCTGAAGCTTTCTTT. Encoded protein: CASSLQGAPEAFF.

The chain combines TRBV5-1 with TRBJ2-7, with 9 nucleotides matching TRBD1. V shed 5 bases, J shed 3 bases, and the junction held 3 bases outside the gene matches. CDR1 is SGHRS, CDR2 YFSETQ, per germline. The CDR3 consists of 13 residues. As DNA, the CDR3 is TGCGCCAGCAGGTCGGGACAGGGCTACGAGCAGTACTTC. Its translation is CASRSGQGYEQYF. The variable domain in full, completed from reference TRBV5-1 and TRBJ2-7, reads KAGVTQTPRYLIKTRGQQVTLSCSPISGHRSVSWYQQTPGQGLQFLFEYFSETQRNKGNFPGRFSGRQFSNSRSEMNVSTLELGDSALYLCASRSGQGYEQYFGPGTRLTVT.

This sequence joins TRBV5-6 and TRBJ2-7; 8 bases match TRBD1. Unmatched junction bases numbered 5, after V lost 0 bases and J lost 12 bases. The CDR3 extends over 12 amino acids. The V gene's germline CDR1 is SGHDT and CDR2 YYEEEE. As DNA, the CDR3 is TGTGCCAGCAGCTTGGGGACAGGGATTGTGTACTTC. Protein product: CASSLGTGIVYF.

This chain connects TRBV28 to TRBJ1-3; D gene unclear. Germline V gives CDR1 MDHEN, CDR2 SYDVKM. CDR3 size: 12 residues. With 6 bases removed from V and 4 bases from J, the gap between germline ends came to 7 bases. The CDR3 bases are TGTGCCAGCAGGACTCTGGGAAACACCATATATTTT. Translation gives CASRTLGNTIYF. The whole variable domain, remainder taken from reference TRBV28 and TRBJ1-3, is DVKVTQSSRYLVKRTGEKVFLECVQDMDHENMFWYRQDPGLGLRLIYFSYDVKMKEKGDIPEGYSVSREKKERFSLILESASTNQTSMYLCASRTLGNTIYFGEGSWLTVV.

This clone was counted only a few times. The DNA of the CDR3 is TGTGCCAGCAGTTACTCGATGGGGGGTGGCTATGGCTACACCTTC. As protein: CASSYSMGGGYGYTF. The chain uses TRBV6-6 and TRBJ1-2, with a weak D call TRBD1 (5 bases). This CDR3 has 15 amino acids. Germline CDR1 MNHNY, CDR2 SVGAGI (reference sequence). The V gene lost 0 bases and the J gene lost 4 bases, with 12 bases spanning the gap.

CDR3 in amino acids: CASRGQGETGELFF. CDR3 sequence (DNA): TGTGCCAGTAGGGGCCAGGGCGAAACCGGGGAGCTGTTTTTT. V gene TRBV19 combines with J gene TRBJ2-2; TRBD1 might be the D (5 bases). Germline CDR1 reads LNHDA; CDR2 reads SQIVND (reference sequence). The CDR3 has 14 amino acids. V lost 6 bases, J lost 5 bases, and 13 bases lay in between.

The genes are TRBV6-5 and TRBJ2-7; maybe TRBD2 (5 bases). V lost 5 bases, J lost 3 bases, and 11 bases lay in between. Germline V lookup: CDR1 MNHEY, CDR2 SVGAGI. CDR3 length equals 13 residues. CDR3 nucleotide sequence: TGTGCCAGCAGTATAGTAGGAGGCTACGAGCAGTACTTC. This gives the protein CASSIVGGYEQYF.

This clone has just a few counts. This chain joins TRBV2 and TRBJ1-6; D unresolved. The ends were cut back, 7 bases at V and 0 bases at J, with 19 bases in the middle. The CDR3 length is 18 residues. Per the germline V gene, CDR1 is SNHLY and CDR2 is FYNNEI. CDR3: CASNNREFPSSYNSPLHF. In nucleotides, the CDR3 is TGTGCCAGCAACAACCGGGAGTTTCCGAGCTCCTATAATTCACCCCTCCACTTT.